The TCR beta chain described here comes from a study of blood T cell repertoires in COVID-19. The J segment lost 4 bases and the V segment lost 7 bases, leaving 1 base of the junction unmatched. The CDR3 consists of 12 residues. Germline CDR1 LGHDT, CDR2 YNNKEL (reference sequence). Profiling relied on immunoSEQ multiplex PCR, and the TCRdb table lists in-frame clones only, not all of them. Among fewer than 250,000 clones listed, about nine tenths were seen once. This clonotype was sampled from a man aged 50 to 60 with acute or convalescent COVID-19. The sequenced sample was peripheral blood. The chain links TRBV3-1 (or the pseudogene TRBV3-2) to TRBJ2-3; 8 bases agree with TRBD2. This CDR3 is CASNGGADTQYF. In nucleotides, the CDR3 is TGTGCCAGCAACGGGGGGGCAGATACGCAGTATTTT.